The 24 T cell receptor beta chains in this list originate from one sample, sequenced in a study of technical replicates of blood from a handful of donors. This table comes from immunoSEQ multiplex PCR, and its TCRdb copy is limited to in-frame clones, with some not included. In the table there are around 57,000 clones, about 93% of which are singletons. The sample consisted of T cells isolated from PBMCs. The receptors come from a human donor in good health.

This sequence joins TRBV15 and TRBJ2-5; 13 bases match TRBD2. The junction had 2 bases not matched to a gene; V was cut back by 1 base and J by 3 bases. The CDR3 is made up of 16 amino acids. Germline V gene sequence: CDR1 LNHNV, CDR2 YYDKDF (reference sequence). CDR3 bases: TGTGCCACCAGCAGAGGGACTAGCGGGGGAGAAGAGACCCAGTACTTC. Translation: CATSRGTSGGEETQYF.

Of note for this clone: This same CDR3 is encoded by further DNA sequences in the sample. The CDR3 loop is CSARQETQYF. The CDR3 DNA follows: TGCAGTGCCCGGCAAGAGACCCAGTACTTC. The V gene is TRBV20-1, the J gene TRBJ2-5, with D uncertain. Trimming removed 6 bases from V and 2 bases from J, with 4 bases in between. The CDR3 is made up of 10 amino acids. From germline, CDR1 is DFQATT and CDR2 SNEGSKA (reference sequence).

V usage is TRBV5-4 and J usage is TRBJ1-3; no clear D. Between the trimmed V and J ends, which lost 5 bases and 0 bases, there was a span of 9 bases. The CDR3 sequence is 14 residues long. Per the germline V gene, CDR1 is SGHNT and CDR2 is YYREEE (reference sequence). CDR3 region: CASSPLPSGNTIYF. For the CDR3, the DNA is TGTGCCAGCAGTCCTCTCCCCTCTGGAAACACCATATATTTT.

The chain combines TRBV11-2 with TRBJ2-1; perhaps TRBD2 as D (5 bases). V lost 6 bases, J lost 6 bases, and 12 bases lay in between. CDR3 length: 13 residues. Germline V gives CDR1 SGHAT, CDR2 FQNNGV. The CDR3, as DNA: TGTGCCAGCAGGGGAGTGGCGGGCAATGAGCAGTTCTTC. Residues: CASRGVAGNEQFF. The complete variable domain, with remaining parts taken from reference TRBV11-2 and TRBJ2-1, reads EAGVAQSPRYKIIEKRQSVAFWCNPISGHATLYWYQQILGQGPKLLIQFQNNGVVDDSQLPKDRFSAERLKGVDSTLKIQPAKLEDSAVYLCASRGVAGNEQFFGPGTRLTVL.

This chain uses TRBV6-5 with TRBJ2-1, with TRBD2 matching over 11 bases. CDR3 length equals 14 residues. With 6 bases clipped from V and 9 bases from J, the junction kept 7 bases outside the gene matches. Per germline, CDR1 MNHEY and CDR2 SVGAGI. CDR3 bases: TGTGCCAGCAGCCTAGCGGGAGGTCTAATTGAGCAGTTCTTC. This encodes CASSLAGGLIEQFF.

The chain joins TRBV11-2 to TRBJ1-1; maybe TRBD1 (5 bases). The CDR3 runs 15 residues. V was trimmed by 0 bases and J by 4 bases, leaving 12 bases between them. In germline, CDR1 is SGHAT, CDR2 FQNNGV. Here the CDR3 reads CASSLEGGVLTEAFF. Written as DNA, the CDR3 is TGTGCCAGCAGCTTAGAGGGAGGGGTTCTCACTGAAGCTTTCTTT.

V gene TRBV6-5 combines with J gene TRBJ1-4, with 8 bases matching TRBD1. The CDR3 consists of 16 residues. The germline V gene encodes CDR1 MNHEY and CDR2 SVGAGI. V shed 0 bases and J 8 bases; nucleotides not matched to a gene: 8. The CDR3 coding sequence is TGTGCCAGCAGTTACTCGACGGACAGGGAGAACGAAAAACTGTTTTTT. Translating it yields CASSYSTDRENEKLFF.

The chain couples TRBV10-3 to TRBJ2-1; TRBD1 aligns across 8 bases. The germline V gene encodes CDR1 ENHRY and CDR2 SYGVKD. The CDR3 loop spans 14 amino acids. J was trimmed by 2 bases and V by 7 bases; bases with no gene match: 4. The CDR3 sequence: CAIKSGQAYNEQFF. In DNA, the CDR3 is TGTGCCATCAAATCGGGACAGGCCTACAATGAGCAGTTCTTC.

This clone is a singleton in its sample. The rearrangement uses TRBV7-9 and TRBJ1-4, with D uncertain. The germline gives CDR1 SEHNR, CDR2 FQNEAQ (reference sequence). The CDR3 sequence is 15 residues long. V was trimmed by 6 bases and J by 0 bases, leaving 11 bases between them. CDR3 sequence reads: CASSPLSSTNEKLFF. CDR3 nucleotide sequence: TGTGCCAGCAGTCCCCTCTCCTCAACTAATGAAAAACTGTTTTTT.

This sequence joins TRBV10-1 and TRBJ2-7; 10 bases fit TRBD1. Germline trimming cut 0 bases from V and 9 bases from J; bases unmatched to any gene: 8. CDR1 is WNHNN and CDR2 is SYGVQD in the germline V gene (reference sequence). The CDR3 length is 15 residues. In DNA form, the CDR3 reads TGCGCCAGCAGTGAGTCGATCGGGACAGGGGCTGTGCAGTACTTC. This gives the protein CASSESIGTGAVQYF.

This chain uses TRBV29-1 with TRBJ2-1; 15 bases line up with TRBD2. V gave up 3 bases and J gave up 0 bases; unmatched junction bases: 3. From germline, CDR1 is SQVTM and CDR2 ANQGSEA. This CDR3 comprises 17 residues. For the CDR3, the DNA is TGCAGCGTTGAGGGACTAGCGGGGGGAGACTCCTACAATGAGCAGTTCTTC. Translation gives CSVEGLAGGDSYNEQFF.

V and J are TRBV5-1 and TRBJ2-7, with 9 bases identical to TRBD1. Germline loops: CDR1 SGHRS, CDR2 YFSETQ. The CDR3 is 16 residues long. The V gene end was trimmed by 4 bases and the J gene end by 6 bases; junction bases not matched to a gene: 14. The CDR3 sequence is CASSRTGTGFPSEQYF. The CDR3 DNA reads TGCGCCAGCAGCCGCACCGGGACAGGGTTTCCGTCCGAGCAGTACTTC.

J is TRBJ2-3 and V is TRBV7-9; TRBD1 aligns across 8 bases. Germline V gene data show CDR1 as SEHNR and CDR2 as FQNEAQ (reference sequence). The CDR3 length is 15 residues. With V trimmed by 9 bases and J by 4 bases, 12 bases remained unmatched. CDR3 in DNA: TGTGCCAGTGAGCTTATCGGACAGGGTCCAGATACGCAGTATTTT. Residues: CASELIGQGPDTQYF.

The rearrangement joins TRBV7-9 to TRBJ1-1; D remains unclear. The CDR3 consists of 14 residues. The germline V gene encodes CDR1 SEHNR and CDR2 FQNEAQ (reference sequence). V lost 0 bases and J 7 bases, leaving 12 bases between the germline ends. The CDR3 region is CASSLASARFEAFF. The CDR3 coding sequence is TGTGCCAGCAGCTTAGCGAGCGCACGCTTTGAAGCTTTCTTT.

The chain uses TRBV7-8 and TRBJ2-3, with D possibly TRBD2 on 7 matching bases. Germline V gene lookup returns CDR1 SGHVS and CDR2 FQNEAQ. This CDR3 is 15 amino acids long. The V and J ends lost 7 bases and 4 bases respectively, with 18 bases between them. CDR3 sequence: CASTPGEGGADTQYF. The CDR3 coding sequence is TGTGCCAGCACCCCCGGGGAGGGGGGGGCAGATACGCAGTATTTT.

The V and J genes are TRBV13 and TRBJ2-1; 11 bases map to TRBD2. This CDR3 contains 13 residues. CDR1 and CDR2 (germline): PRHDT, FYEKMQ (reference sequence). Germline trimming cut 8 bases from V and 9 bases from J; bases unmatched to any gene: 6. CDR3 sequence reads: CASVSGRASEQFF. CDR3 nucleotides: TGTGCCAGCGTTAGCGGGAGGGCCAGTGAGCAGTTCTTC.

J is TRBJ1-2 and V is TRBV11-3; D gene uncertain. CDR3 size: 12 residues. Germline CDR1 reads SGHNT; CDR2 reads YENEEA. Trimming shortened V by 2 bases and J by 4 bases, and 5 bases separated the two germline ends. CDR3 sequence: CASSLSGYGYTF. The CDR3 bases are TGTGCCAGCAGCTTAAGCGGCTATGGCTACACCTTC. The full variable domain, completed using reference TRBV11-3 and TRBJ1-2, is EAGVVQSPRYKIIEKKQPVAFWCNPISGHNTLYWYLQNLGQGPELLIRYENEEAVDDSQLPKDRFSAERLKGVDSTLKIQPAELGDSAVYLCASSLSGYGYTFGSGTRLTVV.

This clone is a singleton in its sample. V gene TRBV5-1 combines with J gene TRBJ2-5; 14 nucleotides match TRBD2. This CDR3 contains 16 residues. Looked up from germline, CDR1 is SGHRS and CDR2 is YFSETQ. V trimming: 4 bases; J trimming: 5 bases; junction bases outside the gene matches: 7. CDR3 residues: CASSRGTSGSLETQYF. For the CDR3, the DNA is TGCGCCAGCAGCAGAGGGACTAGCGGGAGTCTGGAGACCCAGTACTTC.

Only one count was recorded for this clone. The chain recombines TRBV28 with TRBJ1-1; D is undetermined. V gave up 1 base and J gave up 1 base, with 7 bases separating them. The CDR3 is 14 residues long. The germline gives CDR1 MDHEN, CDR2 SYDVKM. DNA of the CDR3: TGTGCCAGCAGTTTATACGTACAGAACACTGAAGCTTTCTTT. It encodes CASSLYVQNTEAFF.

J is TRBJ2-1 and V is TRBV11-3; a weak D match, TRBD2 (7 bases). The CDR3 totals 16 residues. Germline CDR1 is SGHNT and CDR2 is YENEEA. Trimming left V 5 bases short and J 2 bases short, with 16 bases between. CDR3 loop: CASSPIQGTTYNEQFF. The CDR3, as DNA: TGTGCCAGCAGCCCCATTCAGGGGACTACCTACAATGAGCAGTTCTTC.

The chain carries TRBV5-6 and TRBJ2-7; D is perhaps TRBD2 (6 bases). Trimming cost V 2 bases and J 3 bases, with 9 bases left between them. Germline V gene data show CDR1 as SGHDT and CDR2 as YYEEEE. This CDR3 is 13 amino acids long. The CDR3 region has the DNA TGTGCCAGCAGCTTCGGCGGGAACTACGAGCAGTACTTC. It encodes CASSFGGNYEQYF.

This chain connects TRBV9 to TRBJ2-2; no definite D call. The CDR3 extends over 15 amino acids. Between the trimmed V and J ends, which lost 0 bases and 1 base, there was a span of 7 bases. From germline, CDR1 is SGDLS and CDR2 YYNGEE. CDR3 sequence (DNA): TGTGCCAGCAGCGTAGTTGGCGGGAACACCGGGGAGCTGTTTTTT. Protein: CASSVVGGNTGELFF.

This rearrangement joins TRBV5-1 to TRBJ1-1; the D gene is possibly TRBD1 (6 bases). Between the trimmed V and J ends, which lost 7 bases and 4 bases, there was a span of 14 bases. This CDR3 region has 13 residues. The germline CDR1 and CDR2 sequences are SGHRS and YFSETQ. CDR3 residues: CASGTGSGTEAFF. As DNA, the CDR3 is TGCGCCAGCGGCACAGGGTCGGGCACTGAAGCTTTCTTT.

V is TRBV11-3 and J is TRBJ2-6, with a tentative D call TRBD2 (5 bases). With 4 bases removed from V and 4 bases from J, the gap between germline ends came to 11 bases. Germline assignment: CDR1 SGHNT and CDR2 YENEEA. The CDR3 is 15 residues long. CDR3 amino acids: CASSSGLAGANVLTF. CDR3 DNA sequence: TGTGCCAGCAGCTCCGGACTGGCCGGGGCCAACGTCCTGACTTTC.